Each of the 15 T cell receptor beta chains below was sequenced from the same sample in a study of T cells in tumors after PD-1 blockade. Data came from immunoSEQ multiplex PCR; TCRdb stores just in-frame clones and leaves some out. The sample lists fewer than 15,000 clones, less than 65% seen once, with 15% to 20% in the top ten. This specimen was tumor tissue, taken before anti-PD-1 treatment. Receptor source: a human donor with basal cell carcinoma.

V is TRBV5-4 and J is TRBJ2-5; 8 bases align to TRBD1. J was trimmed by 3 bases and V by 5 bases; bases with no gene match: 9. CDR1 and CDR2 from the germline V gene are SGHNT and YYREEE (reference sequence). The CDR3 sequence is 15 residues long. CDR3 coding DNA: TGTGCCAGCAGTGAAGGACAGGGAAGAGAAGAGACCCAGTACTTC. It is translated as CASSEGQGREETQYF.

The CDR3 here is CATTKGGAGETQYF. CDR3 in DNA: TGTGCCACTACCAAGGGGGGCGCAGGAGAGACCCAGTACTTC. The chain couples TRBV19 to TRBJ2-5; the D gene could be TRBD1 or TRBD2 (6 bases each). Trimming cost V 10 bases and J 4 bases, with 19 bases left between them. This CDR3 is built from 14 residues. CDR1 LNHDA and CDR2 SQIVND come from the germline V gene (reference sequence).

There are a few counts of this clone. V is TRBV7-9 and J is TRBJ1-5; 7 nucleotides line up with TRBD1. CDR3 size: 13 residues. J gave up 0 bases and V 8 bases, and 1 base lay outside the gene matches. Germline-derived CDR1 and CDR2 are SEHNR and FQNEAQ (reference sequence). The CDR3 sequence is CASQGDSNQPQHF. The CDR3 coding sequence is TGTGCCAGCCAGGGGGATAGCAATCAGCCCCAGCATTTT.

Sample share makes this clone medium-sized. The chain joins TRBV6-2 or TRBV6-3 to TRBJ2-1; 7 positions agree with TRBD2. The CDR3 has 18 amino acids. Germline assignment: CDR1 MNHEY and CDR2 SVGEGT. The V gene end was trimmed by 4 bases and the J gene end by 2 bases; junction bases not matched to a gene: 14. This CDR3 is CASSSIDGTKTPYNEQFF. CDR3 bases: TGTGCCAGCAGTTCCATAGACGGGACTAAGACCCCCTACAATGAGCAGTTCTTC.

The CDR3 region has the DNA TGTGCCACCAGTGAAGGACAGGGAGCCCGCTATGGCTACACCTTC. It translates to CATSEGQGARYGYTF. This rearrangement joins TRBV24-1 to TRBJ1-2, with TRBD1 matching 8 bases. This CDR3 region has 15 residues. CDR1 is KGHDR, CDR2 SFDVKD, per germline. Trimming at V came to 4 bases and at J to 4 bases, leaving 7 bases not matched to a gene.

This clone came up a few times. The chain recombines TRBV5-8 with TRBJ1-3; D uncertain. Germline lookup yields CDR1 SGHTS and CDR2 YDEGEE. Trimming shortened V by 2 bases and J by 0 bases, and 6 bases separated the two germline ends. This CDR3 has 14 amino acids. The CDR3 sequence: CASSFGDSGNTIYF. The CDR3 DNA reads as TGTGCCAGCAGCTTCGGGGACTCTGGAAACACCATATATTTT.

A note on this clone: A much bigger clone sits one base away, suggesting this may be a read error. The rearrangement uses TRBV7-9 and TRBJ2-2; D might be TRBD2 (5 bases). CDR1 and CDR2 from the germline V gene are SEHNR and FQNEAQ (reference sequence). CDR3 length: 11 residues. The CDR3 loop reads CASSLTGKLFF. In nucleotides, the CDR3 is TGTGCCAGCAGCCTCACCGGGAAGCTGTTTTTT.

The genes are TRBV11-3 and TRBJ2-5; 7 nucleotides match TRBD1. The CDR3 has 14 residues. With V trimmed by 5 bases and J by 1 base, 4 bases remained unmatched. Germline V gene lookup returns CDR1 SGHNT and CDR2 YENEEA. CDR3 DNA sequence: TGTGCCAGCAGCCGACGACAGGGCCAAGAGACCCAGTACTTC. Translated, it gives CASSRRQGQETQYF.

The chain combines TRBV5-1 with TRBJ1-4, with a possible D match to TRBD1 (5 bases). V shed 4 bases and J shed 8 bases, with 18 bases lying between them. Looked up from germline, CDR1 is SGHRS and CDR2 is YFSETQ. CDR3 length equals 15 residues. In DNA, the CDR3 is TGCGCCAGCAGCGGAGTCCAGGGTCGGCACGAAAAACTGTTTTTT. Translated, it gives CASSGVQGRHEKLFF. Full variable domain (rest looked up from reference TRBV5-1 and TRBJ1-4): KAGVTQTPRYLIKTRGQQVTLSCSPISGHRSVSWYQQTPGQGLQFLFEYFSETQRNKGNFPGRFSGRQFSNSRSEMNVSTLELGDSALYLCASSGVQGRHEKLFFGSGTQLSVL.

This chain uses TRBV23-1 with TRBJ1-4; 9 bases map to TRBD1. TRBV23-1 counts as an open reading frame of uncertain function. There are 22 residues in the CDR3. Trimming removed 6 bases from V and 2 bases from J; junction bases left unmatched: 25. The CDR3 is CASSPPTPGTGSMARTNEKLFF. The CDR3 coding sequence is TGCGCCAGCAGCCCCCCAACCCCAGGGACAGGGAGCATGGCGAGGACTAATGAAAAACTGTTTTTT.

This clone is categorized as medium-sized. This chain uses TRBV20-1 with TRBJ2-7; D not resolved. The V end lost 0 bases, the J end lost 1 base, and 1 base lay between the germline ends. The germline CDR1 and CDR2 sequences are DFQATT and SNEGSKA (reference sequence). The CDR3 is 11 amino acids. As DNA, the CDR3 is TGCAGTGCTAGAGAGTCCTACGAGCAGTACTTC. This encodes CSARESYEQYF.

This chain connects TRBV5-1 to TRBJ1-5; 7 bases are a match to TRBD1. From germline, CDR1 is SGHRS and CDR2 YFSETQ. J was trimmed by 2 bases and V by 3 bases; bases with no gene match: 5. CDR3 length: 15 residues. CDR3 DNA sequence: TGCGCCAGCAGCTCGGGCGACAGGGGCAATCAGCCCCAGCATTTT. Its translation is CASSSGDRGNQPQHF. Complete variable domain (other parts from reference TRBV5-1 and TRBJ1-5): KAGVTQTPRYLIKTRGQQVTLSCSPISGHRSVSWYQQTPGQGLQFLFEYFSETQRNKGNFPGRFSGRQFSNSRSEMNVSTLELGDSALYLCASSSGDRGNQPQHFGDGTRLSIL.

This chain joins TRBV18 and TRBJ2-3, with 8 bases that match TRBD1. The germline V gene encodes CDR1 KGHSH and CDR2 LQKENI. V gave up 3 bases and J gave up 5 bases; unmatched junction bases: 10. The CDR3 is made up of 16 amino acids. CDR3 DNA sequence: TGTGCCAGCTCACCTATTAACGGACAGGGAAGAGATACGCAGTATTTT. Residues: CASSPINGQGRDTQYF.

The CDR3 protein is CATSDIGTANTGELFF. CDR3 DNA sequence: TGTGCCACCAGTGACATCGGGACTGCGAACACCGGGGAGCTGTTTTTT. The gene calls are TRBV24-1 and TRBJ2-2, with TRBD2 as a possible D gene (6 bases). This CDR3 comprises 16 residues. With 4 bases removed from V and 0 bases from J, the gap between germline ends came to 11 bases. Germline CDR1 KGHDR, CDR2 SFDVKD.

CDR3 DNA sequence: TGCAGCGTTGATCCATCCAGCTCTGGAAACACCATATATTTT. It translates to CSVDPSSSGNTIYF. This sequence joins TRBV29-1 and TRBJ1-3; D unresolved. The CDR3 has 14 amino acids. V gave up 3 bases and J gave up 0 bases, with 9 bases separating them. In germline, CDR1 is SQVTM, CDR2 ANQGSEA.